This T cell receptor (beta chain) was documented in a study of multiple sclerosis patients with progressive multifocal leukoencephalopathy. Germline loops: CDR1 MNHEY, CDR2 SVGAGI. This CDR3 comprises 12 residues. V gave up 6 bases and J gave up 11 bases; unmatched junction bases: 6. Data came from immunoSEQ multiplex PCR; TCRdb stores just in-frame clones and leaves some out. Here the sample spans fewer than 40,000 clones, 85% to 95% being singletons. Points from the study as a whole: Less diverse TRB repertoires were suggested in most PML patients. Expanded clones at PML onset predated and persisted through natalizumab therapy. Whether JC virus or general immunocompromise explains the findings remained unclear.

Time point here: before natalizumab initiation. Before the first natalizumab infusion, T0 blood samples were taken. Comments on this clone: The antigen is unknown.

The sequencing sample was made of PBMCs. The chain joins TRBV6-5 to TRBJ2-7; 11 nucleotides align to TRBD2. This TCR derives from a man under 40 with multiple sclerosis. CDR3 loop: CASSTSGGREYF. CDR3 in DNA: TGTGCCAGCAGCACTAGCGGGGGAAGAGAGTACTTC.